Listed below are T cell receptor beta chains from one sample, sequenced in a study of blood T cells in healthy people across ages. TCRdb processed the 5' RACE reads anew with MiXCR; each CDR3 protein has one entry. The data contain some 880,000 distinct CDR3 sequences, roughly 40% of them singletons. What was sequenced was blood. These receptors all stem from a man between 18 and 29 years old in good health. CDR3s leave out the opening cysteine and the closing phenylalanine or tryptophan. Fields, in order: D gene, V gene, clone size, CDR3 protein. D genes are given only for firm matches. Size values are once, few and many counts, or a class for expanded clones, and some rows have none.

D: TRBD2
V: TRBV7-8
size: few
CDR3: ASRGGTSGTDTQY

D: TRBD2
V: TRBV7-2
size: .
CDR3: ASSLVPRGGAGDTQY

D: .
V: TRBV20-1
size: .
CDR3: SARDPPRGQETQY

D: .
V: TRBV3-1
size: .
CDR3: ASSQAGERNTEAF

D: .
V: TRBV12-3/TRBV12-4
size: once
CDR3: ASTQVTGNTEAF

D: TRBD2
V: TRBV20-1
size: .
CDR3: GARVLAGSNEQY

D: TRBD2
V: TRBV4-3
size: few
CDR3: ASSHDFLQERGSSSYEQY

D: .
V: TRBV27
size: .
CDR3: ASSETTYYEQY

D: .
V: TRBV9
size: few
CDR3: ASSPRGGVNTEAF

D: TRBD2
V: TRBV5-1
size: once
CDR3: ASSPGLAGHSGANVLT

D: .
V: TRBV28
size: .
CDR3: ASSNKLRAF

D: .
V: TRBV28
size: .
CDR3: ASSDNRQEHQPQH

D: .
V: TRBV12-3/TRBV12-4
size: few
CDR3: ASSGSLADTQY

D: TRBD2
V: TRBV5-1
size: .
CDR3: ASSEGLAREQF

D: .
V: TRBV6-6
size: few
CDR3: ASSYPAGGDEQF

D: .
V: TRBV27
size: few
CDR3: ASSGNVNTEAF

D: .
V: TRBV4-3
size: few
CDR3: ASSLAARSNYGYT

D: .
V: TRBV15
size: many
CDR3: ATSRKASSGGQPQH

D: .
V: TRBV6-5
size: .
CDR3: ASSYLTTGGTNNEQF

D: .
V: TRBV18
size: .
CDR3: ASSPPRSTNEKLF

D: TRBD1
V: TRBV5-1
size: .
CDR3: ASSSVRDRTNSPLH

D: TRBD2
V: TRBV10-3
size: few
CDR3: AISLAGGPKQY

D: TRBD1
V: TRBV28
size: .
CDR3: ASSSSDRDEQF

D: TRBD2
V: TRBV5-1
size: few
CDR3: ASSLVAGGSNEQF

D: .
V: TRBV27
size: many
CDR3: ASSLSADGSYEQY

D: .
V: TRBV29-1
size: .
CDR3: SVEARSRLDGYT

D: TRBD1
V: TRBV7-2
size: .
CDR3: ASSLPAGGNGYT

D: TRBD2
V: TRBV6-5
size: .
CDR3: ASRTSGADQETQY

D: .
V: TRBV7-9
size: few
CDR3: ASSFPGRNTEAF

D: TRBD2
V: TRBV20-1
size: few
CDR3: SADDPSGGGNEQF

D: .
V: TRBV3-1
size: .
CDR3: ASSEQGRGAF

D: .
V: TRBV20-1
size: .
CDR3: SARLGPDTQY

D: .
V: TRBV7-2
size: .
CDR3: ASSAGIGQSNEKLF

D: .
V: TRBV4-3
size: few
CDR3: ASSHGGGFRNTEAF

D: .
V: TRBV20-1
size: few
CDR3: SASGDGGNTEAF

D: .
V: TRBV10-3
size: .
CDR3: AISSSYEQY

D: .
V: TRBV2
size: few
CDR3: ASSEERNTEAF

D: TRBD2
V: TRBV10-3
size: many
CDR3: AISEGTSGSTDTQY

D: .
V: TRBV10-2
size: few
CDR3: ASSGGTLNTGELF

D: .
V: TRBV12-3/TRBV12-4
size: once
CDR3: ASTAGLNNEQF

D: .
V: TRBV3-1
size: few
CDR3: ASSQAGGSGYT

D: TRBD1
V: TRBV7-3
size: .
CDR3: ASSPRTGENYGYT

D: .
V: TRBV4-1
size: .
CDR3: ASSQDEYGNYEQY

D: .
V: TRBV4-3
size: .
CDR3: ASSQGSREQF

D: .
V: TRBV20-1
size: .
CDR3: SARPAGRMSGSGYTGELF

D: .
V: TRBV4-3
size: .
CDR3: ASSQDRRSSYNEQF

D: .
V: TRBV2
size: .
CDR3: ASLGRMNTEAF

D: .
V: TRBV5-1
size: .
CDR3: ASSLAQGYEQY

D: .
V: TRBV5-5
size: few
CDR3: ASSFTGFAEAF

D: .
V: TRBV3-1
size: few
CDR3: ASSRLREKLF

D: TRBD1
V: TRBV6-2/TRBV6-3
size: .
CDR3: ASKGTGIEKLF

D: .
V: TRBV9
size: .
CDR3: ASIVEVGGQDEQY

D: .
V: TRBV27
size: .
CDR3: AGNGGVSEKLF